This T cell receptor (beta chain) was found in a study of beta chain features in type 1 diabetes. Study results and limitations: Patients with Type 1 diabetes showed moderately but significantly shorter TCRB CDR3s in all four CD4+ subsets.

J lost 5 bases, V lost 0 bases, and 8 bases had no gene match. Germline values: CDR1 SGHNT, CDR2 YYREEE (reference sequence). The CDR3 is 18 amino acids. Every isolated RNA sample was fully reverse transcribed, so sequencing captured expressed TCRB transcripts. The method was immunoSEQ multiplex PCR; TCRdb's version includes in-frame clones alone and lacks a portion of them. This sample carries approximately 100,000 clones, 25% to 35% of them seen once, and the ten largest clones take 0.53%. Note on this clone: What it recognizes is unknown.

Material for sequencing was central memory CD4+ T cells from blood. The chain carries TRBV5-4 and TRBJ2-1, with 13 positions matching TRBD2. This clonotype was obtained from a woman aged 18-29 years with type 1 diabetes. CDR3 loop: CASSLGTSGSRGDNEQFF. CDR3 in DNA: TGTGCCAGCAGCTTGGGGACTAGCGGGAGTCGAGGGGACAATGAGCAGTTCTTC. Combining the CDR3 with reference TRBV5-4 and TRBJ2-1 gives the whole variable domain ETGVTQSPTHLIKTRGQQVTLRCSSQSGHNTVSWYQQALGQGPQFIFQYYREEENGRGNFPPRFSGLQFPNYSSELNVNALELDDSALYLCASSLGTSGSRGDNEQFFGPGTRLTVL.